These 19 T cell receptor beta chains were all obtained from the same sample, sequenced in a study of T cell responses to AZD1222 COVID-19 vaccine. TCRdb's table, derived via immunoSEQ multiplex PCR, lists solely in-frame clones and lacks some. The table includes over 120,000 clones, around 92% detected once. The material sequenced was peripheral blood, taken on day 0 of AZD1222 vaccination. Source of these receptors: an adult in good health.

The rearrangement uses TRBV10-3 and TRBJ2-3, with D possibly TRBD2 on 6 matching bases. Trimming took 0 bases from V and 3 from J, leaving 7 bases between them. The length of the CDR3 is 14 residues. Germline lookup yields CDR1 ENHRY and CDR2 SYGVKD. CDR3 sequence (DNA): TGTGCCATCAGTGAGTCGGAGGGAACAGATACGCAGTATTTT. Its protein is CAISESEGTDTQYF.

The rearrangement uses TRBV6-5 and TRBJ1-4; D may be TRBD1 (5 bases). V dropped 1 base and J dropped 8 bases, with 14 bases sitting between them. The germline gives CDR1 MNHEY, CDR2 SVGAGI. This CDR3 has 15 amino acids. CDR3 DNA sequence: TGTGCCAGCAGTTACTATGCAGGGAGGAGGGAAAAACTGTTTTTT. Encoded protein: CASSYYAGRREKLFF.

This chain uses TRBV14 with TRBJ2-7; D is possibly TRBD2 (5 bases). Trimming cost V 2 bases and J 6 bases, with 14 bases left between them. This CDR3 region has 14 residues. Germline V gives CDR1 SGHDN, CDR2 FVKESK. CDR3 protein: CASSQLGPGSEQYF. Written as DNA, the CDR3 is TGTGCCAGCAGCCAATTAGGTCCGGGATCCGAGCAGTACTTC.

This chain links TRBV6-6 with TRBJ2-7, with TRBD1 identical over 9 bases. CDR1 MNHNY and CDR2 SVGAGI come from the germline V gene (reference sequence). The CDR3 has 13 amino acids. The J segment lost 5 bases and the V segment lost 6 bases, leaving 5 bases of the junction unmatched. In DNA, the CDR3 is TGTGCCAGCAGGAGAACAGGGGGCGACGAGCAGTACTTC. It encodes CASRRTGGDEQYF.

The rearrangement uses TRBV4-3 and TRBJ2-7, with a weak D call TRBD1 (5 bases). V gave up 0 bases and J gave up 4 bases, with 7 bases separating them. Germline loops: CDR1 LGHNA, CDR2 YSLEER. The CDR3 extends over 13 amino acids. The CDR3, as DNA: TGCGCCAGCAGCCAAGATTGGACATACGAGCAGTACTTC. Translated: CASSQDWTYEQYF.

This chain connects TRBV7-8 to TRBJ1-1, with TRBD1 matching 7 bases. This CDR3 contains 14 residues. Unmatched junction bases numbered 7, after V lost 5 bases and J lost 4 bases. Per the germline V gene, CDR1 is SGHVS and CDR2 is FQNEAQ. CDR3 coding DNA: TGTGCCAGCAGCCCGCAGGGGGGGATCACTGAAGCTTTCTTT. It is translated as CASSPQGGITEAFF.

CDR3 sequence: CAWSVRDRLSGAFF. Written as DNA, the CDR3 is TGTGCCTGGAGTGTACGCGACAGGCTCTCTGGCGCTTTCTTT. The chain is built from TRBV30 and TRBJ1-1; D possibly corresponds to TRBD1 (6 bases). Germline V lookup: CDR1 GTSNPN, CDR2 SVGIG (reference sequence). This CDR3 contains 14 residues. The V gene lost 0 bases and the J gene lost 11 bases, with 19 bases spanning the gap.

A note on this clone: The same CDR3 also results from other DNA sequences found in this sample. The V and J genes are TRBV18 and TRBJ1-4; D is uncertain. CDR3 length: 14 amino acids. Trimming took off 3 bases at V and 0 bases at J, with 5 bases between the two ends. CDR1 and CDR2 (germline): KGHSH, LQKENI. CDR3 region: CASSPGATNEKLFF. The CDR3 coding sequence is TGTGCCAGCTCACCGGGTGCAACTAATGAAAAACTGTTTTTT.

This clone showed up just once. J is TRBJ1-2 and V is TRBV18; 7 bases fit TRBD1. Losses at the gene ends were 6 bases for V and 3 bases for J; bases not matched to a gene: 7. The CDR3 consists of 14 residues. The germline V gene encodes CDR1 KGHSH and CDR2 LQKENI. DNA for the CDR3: TGTGCCAGCTCCCCGGCAGGGACAGACTATGGCTACACCTTC. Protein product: CASSPAGTDYGYTF.

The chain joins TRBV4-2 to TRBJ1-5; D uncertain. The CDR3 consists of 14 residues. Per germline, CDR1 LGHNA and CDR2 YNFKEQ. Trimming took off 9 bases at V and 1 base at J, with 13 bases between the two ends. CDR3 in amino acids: CASPPGISNQPQHF. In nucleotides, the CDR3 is TGTGCCAGTCCCCCGGGAATAAGCAATCAGCCCCAGCATTTT.

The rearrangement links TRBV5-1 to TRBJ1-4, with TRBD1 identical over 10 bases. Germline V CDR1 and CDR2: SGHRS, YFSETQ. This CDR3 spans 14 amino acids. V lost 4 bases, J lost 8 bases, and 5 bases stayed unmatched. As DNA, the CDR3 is TGCGCCAGCAGCCCGGGACAGGGGAGGGAAAAACTGTTTTTT. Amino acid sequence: CASSPGQGREKLFF.

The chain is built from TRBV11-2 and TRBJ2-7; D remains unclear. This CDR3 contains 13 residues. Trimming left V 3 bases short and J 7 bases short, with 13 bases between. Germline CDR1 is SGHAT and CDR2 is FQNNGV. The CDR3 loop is CASSLIPGGEQYF. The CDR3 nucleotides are TGTGCCAGCAGCTTGATTCCGGGTGGGGAGCAGTACTTC.

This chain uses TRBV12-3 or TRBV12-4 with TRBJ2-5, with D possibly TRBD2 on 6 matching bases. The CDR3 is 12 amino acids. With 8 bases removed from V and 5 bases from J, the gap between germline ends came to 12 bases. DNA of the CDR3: TGTGCCAGCGGTGCTAGCGCTGAGACCCAGTACTTC. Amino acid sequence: CASGASAETQYF.

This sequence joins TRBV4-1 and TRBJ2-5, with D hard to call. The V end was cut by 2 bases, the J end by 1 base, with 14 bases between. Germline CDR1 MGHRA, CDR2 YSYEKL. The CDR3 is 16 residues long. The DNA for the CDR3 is TGCGCCAGCAGCCAATTGCCCCGGACGCCCCAAGAGACCCAGTACTTC. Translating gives CASSQLPRTPQETQYF.

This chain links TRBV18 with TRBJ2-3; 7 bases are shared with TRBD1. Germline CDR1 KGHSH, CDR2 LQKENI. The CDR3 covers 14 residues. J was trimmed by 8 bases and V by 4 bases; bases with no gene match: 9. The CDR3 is CASSLGQAPGTQYF. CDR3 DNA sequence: TGTGCCAGCTCACTAGGACAGGCCCCGGGTACGCAGTATTTT.

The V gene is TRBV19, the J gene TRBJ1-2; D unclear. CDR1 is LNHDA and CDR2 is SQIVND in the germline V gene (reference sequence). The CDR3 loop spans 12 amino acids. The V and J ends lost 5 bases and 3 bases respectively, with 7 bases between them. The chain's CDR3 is CASSPRDYGYTF. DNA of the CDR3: TGTGCCAGTAGTCCCAGAGACTATGGCTACACCTTC. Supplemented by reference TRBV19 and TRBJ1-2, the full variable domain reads DGGITQSPKYLFRKEGQNVTLSCEQNLNHDAMYWYRQDPGQGLRLIYYSQIVNDFQKGDIAEGYSVSREKKESFPLTVTSAQKNPTAFYLCASSPRDYGYTFGSGTRLTVV.

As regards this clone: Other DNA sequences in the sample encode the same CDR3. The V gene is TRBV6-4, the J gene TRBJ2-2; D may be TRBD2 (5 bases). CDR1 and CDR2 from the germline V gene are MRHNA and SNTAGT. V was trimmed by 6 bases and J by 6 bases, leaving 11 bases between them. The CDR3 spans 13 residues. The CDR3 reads CASSRDWAGELFF. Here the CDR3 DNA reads TGTGCCAGCAGCCGGGATTGGGCCGGGGAGCTGTTTTTT.

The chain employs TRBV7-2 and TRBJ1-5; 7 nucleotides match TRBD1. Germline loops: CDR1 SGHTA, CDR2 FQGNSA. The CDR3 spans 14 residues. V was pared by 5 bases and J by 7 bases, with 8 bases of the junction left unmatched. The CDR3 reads CASSRRGLGQPQHF. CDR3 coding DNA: TGTGCCAGCAGCAGAAGGGGGCTAGGCCAGCCCCAGCATTTT. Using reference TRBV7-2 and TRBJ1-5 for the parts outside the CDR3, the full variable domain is GAGVSQSPSNKVTEKGKDVELRCDPISGHTALYWYRQSLGQGLEFLIYFQGNSAPDKSGLPSDRFSAERTGGSVSTLTIQRTQQEDSAVYLCASSRRGLGQPQHFGDGTRLSIL.

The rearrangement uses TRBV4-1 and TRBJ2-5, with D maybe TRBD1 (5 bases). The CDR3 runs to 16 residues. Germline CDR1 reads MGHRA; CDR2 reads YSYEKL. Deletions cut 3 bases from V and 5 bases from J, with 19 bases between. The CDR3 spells CASSQGYRGTWETQYF. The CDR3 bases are TGCGCCAGCAGCCAGGGTTATAGGGGCACATGGGAGACCCAGTACTTC.